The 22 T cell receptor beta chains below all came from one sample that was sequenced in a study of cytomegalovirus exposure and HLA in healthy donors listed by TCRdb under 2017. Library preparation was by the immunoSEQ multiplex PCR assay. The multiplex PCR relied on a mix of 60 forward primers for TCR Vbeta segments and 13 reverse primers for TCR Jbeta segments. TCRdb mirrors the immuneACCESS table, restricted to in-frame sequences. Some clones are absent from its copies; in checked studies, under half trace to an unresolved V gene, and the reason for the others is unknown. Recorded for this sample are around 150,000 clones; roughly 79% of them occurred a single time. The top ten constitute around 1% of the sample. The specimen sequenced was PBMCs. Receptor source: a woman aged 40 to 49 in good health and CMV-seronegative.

CDR3 loop: CASSDSLVRFRVQELNNEQFF. In DNA, the CDR3 is TGTGCCAGCAGTGATTCTCTGGTCCGCTTCAGGGTACAAGAACTAAACAATGAGCAGTTCTTC. The chain uses TRBV2 and TRBJ2-1; TRBD1 is a possible D gene (5 bases). V was clipped by 3 bases and J by 5 bases, with 32 bases between them. The CDR3 is made up of 21 amino acids. CDR1 and CDR2 from the germline V gene are SNHLY and FYNNEI.

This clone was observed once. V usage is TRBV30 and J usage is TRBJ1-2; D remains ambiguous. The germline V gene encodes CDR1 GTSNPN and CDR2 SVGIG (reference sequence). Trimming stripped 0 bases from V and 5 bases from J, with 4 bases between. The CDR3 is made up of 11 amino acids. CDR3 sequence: CAWSVQYGYTF. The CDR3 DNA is TGTGCCTGGAGTGTACAGTATGGCTACACCTTC. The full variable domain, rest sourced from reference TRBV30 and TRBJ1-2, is SQTIHQWPATLVQPVGSPLSLECTVEGTSNPNLYWYRQAAGRGLQLLFYSVGIGQISSEVPQNLSASRPQDRQFILSSKKLLLSDSGFYLCAWSVQYGYTFGSGTRLTVV.

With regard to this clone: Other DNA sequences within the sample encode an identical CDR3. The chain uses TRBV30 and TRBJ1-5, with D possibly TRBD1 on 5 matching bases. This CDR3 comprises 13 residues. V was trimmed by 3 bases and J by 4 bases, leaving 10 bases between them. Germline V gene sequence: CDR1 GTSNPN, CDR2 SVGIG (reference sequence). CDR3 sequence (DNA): TGTGCCTGGAGGGGGCAGATTAATCAGCCCCAGCATTTT. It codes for CAWRGQINQPQHF.

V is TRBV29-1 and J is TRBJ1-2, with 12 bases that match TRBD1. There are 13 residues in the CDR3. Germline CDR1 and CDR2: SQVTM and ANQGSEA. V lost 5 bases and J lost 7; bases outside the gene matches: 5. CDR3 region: CSVRDRGLSGYTF. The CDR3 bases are TGCAGCGTTAGGGACAGGGGGCTTAGTGGCTACACCTTC.

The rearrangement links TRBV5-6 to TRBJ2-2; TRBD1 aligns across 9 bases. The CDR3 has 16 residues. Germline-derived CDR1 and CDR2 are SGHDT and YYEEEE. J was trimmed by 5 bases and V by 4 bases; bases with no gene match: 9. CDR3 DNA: TGTGCCAGCAGCCTCGACAGGGGGACTTTTACCGGGGAGCTGTTTTTT. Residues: CASSLDRGTFTGELFF.

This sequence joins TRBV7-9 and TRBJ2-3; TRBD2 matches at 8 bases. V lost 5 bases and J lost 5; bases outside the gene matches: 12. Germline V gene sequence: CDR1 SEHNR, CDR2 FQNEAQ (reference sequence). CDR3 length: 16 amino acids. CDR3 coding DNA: TGTGCCAGCAGCCCGGGCGGTAGCGGGATTATAGATACGCAGTATTTT. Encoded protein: CASSPGGSGIIDTQYF.

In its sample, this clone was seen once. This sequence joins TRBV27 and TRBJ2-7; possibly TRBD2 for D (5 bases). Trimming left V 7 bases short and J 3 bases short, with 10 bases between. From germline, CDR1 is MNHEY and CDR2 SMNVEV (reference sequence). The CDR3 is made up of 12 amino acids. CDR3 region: CASNGMGYEQYF. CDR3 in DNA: TGTGCCAGCAACGGGATGGGCTACGAGCAGTACTTC.

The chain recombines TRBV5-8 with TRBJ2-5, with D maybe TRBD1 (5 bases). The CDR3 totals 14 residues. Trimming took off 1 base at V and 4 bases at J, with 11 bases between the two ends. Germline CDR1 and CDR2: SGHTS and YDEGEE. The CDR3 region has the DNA TGTGCCAGCAGCTTGCTCAGGGTAGGAGAGACCCAGTACTTC. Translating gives CASSLLRVGETQYF. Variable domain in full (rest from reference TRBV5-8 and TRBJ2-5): EAGVTQSPTHLIKTRGQQATLRCSPISGHTSVYWYQQALGLGLQFLLWYDEGEERNRGNFPPRFSGRQFPNYSSELNVNALELEDSALYLCASSLLRVGETQYFGPGTRLLVL.

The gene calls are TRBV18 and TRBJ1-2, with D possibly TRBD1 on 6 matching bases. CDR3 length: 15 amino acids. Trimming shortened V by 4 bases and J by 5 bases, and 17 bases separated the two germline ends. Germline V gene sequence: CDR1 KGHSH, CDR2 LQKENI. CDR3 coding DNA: TGTGCCAGCTCACAAGCGGGGGCTAAGGATTATGGCTACACCTTC. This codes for CASSQAGAKDYGYTF. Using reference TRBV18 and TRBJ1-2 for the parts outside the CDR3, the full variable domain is NAGVMQNPRHLVRRRGQEARLRCSPMKGHSHVYWYRQLPEEGLKFMVYLQKENIIDESGMPKERFSAEFPKEGPSILRIQQVVRGDSAAYFCASSQAGAKDYGYTFGSGTRLTVV.

The CDR3 DNA is TGTGCCATCAGACATATGAACACTGAAGCTTTCTTT. It yields the protein CAIRHMNTEAFF. This chain joins TRBV30 and TRBJ1-1; D gene ambiguous. Germline V gene sequence: CDR1 GTSNPN, CDR2 SVGIG (reference sequence). The CDR3 runs 12 residues. With 8 bases removed from V and 0 bases from J, the gap between germline ends came to 10 bases.

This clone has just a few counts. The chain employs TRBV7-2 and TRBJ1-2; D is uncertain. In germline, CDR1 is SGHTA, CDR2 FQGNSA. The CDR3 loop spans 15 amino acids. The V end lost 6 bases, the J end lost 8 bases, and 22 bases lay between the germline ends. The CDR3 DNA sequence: TGTGCCAGCAGTGAGAGGGCCCCTTTCTCGGAGGGCTACACCTTC. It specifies CASSERAPFSEGYTF. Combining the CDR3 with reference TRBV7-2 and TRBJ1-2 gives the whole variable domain GAGVSQSPSNKVTEKGKDVELRCDPISGHTALYWYRQSLGQGLEFLIYFQGNSAPDKSGLPSDRFSAERTGGSVSTLTIQRTQQEDSAVYLCASSERAPFSEGYTFGSGTRLTVV.

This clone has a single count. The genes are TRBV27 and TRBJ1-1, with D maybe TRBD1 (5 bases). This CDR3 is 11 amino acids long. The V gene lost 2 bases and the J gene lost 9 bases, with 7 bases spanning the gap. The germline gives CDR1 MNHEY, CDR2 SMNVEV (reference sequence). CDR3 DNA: TGTGCCAGCAGTTTAGGGGGGAAAGCTTTCTTT. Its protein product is CASSLGGKAFF.

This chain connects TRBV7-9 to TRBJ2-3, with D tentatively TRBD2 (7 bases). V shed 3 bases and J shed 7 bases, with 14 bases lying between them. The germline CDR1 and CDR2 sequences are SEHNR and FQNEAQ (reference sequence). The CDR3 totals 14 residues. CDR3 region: CASSLGGGRNTQYF. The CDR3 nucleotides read TGTGCCAGCAGCTTGGGGGGGGGCCGGAATACGCAGTATTTT.

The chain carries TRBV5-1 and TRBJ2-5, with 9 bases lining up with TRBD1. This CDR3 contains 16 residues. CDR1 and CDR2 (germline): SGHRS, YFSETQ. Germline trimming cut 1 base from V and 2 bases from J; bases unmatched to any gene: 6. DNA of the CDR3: TGCGCCAGCAGCTTGATGGGACAGGGACCACAAGAGACCCAGTACTTC. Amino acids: CASSLMGQGPQETQYF.

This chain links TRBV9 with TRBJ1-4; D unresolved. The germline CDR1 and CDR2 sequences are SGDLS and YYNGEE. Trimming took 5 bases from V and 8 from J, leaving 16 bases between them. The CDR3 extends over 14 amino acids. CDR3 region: CASSKGEAREKLFF. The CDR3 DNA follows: TGTGCCAGCAGTAAAGGAGAGGCTAGAGAAAAACTGTTTTTT.

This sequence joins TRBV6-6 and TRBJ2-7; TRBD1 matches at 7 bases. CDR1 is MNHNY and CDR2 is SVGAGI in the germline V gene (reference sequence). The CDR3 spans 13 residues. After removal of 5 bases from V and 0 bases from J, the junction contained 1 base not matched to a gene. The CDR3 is CASSDRASYEQYF. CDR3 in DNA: TGTGCCAGCAGTGACAGGGCCTCCTACGAGCAGTACTTC.

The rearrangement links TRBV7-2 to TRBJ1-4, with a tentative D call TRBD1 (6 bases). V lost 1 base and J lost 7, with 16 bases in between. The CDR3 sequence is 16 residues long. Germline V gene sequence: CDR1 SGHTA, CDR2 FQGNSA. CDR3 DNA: TGTGCCAGCAGCTTAGATTCAGGGGCAGGGCGTGAAAAACTGTTTTTT. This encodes CASSLDSGAGREKLFF.

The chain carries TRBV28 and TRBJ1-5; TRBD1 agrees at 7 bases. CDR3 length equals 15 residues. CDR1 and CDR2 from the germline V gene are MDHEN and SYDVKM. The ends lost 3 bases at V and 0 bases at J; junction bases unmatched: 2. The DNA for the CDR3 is TGTGCCAGCAGTTTCCCAGGGGGTAGCAATCAGCCCCAGCATTTT. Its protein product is CASSFPGGSNQPQHF.

In DNA, the CDR3 is TGTGCCAGCAGTTTAACGGGGGAAGCCTACGAGCAGTACTTC. It translates to CASSLTGEAYEQYF. This chain connects TRBV28 to TRBJ2-7, with a weak D call TRBD2 (6 bases). Trimming removed 2 bases at V and 2 bases at J, with 10 bases between. The CDR3 spans 14 residues. Per the germline V gene, CDR1 is MDHEN and CDR2 is SYDVKM.

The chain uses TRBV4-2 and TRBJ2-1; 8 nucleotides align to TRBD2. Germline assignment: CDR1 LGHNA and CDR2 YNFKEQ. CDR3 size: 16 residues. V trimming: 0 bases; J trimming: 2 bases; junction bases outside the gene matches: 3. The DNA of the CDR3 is TGTGCCAGCAGCCAAGAGGGTAGCGGGACCTACAATGAGCAGTTCTTC. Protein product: CASSQEGSGTYNEQFF.

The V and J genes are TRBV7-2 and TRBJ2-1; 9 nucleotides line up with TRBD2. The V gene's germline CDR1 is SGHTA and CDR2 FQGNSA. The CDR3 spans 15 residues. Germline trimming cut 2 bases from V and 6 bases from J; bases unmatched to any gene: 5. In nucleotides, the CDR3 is TGTGCCAGCAGCTTATGGGGGACTAGCACCAATGAGCAGTTCTTC. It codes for CASSLWGTSTNEQFF.

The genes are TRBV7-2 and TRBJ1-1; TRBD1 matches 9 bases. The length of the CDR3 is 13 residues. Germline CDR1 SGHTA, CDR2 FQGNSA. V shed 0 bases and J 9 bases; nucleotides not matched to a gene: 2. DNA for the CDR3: TGTGCCAGCAGCTTAGCCGGGACAGGGAAAGCTTTCTTT. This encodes CASSLAGTGKAFF.